This T cell receptor beta chain was observed in a study of blood T cell repertoires in COVID-19. For the study at large: Nucleic acid was either cDNA or gDNA, and it came from T cells, B-cell-depleted T cells, or PBMCs.

Authors' analysis steps: Researchers report that nucleated cell counts were estimated from reference gene primer amplification. Clones were read by immunoSEQ multiplex PCR, and TCRdb kept only the in-frame ones, dropping some. V and J calls and clone size follow that table, whereas D and trimming were derived from the DNA. The sample consists of almost 300,000 clones, about 87% of them appearing once. CDR1 is DFQATT, CDR2 SNEGSKA, per germline (reference sequence). V lost 4 bases and J 3 bases, leaving 6 bases between the germline ends. The CDR3 contains 11 residues. The rearrangement links TRBV20-1 to TRBJ2-5; D is ambiguous. The source material was peripheral blood. This clonotype was obtained from a man between 65 and 85 years old with acute or convalescent COVID-19. CDR3 amino acids: CSATGKETQYF. DNA of the CDR3: TGCAGTGCTACAGGAAAAGAGACCCAGTACTTC.